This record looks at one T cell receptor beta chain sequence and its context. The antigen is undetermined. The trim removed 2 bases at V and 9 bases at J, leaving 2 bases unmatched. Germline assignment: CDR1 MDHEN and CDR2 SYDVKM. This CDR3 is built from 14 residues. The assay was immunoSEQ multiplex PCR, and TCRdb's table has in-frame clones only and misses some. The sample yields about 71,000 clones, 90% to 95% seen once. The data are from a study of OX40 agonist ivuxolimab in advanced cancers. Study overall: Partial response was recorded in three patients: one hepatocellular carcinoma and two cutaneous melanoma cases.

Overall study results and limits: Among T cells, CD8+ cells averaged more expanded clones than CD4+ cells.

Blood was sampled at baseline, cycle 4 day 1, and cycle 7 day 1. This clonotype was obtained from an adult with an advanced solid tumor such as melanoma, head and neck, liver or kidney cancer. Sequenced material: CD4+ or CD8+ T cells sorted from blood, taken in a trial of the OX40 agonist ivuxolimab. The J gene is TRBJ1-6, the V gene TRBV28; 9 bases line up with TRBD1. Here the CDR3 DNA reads TGTGCCAGCAGTTTAGGGACAGGGCTTTCACCCCTCCACTTT. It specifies CASSLGTGLSPLHF.